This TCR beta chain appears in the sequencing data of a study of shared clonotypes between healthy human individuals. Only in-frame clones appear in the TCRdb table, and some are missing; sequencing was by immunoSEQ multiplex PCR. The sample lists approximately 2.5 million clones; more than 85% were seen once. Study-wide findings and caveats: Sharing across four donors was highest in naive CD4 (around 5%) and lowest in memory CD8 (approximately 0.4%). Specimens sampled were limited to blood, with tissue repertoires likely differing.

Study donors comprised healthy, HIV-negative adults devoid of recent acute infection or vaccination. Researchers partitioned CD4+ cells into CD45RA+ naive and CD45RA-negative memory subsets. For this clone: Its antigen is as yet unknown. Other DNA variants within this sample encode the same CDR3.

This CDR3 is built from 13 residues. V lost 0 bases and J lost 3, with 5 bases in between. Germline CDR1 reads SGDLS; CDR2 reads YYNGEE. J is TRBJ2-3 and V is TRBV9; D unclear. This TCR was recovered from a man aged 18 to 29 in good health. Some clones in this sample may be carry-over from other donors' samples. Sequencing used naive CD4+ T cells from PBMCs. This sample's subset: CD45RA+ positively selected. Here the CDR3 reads CASSVVGTDTQYF. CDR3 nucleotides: TGTGCCAGCAGCGTAGTTGGTACAGATACGCAGTATTTT.